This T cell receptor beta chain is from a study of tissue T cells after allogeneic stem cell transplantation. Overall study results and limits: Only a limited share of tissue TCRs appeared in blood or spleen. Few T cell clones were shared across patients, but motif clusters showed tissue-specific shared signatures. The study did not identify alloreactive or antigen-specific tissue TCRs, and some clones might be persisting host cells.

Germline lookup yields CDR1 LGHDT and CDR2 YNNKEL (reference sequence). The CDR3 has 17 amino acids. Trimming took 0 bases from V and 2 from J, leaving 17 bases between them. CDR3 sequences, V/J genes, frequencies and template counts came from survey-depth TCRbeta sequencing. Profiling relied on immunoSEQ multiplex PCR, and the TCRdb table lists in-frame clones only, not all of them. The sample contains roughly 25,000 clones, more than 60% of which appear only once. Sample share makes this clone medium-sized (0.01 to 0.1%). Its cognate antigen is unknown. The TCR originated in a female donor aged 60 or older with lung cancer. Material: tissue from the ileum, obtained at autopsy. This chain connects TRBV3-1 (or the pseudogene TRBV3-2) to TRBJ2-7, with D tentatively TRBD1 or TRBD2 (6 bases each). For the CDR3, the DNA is TGTGCCAGCAGCCAAGATGGGGGGACAAGAAGCGCCTACGAGCAGTACTTC. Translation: CASSQDGGTRSAYEQYF.